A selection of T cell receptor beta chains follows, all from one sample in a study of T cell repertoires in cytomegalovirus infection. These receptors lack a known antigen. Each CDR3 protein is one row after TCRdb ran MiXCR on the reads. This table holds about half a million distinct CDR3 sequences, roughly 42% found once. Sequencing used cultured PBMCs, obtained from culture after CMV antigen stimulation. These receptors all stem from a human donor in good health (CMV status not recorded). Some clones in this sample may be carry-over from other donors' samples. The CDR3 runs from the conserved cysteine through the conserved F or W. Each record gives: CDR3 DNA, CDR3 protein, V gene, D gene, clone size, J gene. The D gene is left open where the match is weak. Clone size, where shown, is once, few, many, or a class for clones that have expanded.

CDR3 DNA: TGTGCCAGCAGGCCCAGGACAGCTAACTATGGCTACACCTTC; CDR3 protein: CASRPRTANYGYTF; V gene: TRBV2; D gene: -; clone size: -; J gene: TRBJ1-2
CDR3 DNA: TGTGCCAGCAGCCCCTCCGCAGGGATGAACACTGAAGCTTTCTTT; CDR3 protein: CASSPSAGMNTEAFF; V gene: TRBV7-9; D gene: -; clone size: -; J gene: TRBJ1-1
CDR3 DNA: TGTGCCAGCAGCTTCCCGGGACCAGTAAATTTGAACACTGAAGCTTTCTTT; CDR3 protein: CASSFPGPVNLNTEAFF; V gene: TRBV7-2; D gene: -; clone size: many; J gene: TRBJ1-1
CDR3 DNA: TGTGCCAGCAGCCCCGCACAGGGGACGGTCGGGGAGCTGTTTTTT; CDR3 protein: CASSPAQGTVGELFF; V gene: TRBV2; D gene: TRBD1; clone size: -; J gene: TRBJ2-2
CDR3 DNA: TGTGCCATCAGTGCCGCGGGGAGCACAGATACGCAGTATTTT; CDR3 protein: CAISAAGSTDTQYF; V gene: TRBV10-3; D gene: -; clone size: -; J gene: TRBJ2-3
CDR3 DNA: TGTGCCTCCAGCGGAACAGGTTACAATGAGCAGTTCTTC; CDR3 protein: CASSGTGYNEQFF; V gene: TRBV19; D gene: -; clone size: -; J gene: TRBJ2-1
CDR3 DNA: TGTGCCAGCAGCTTGAGGACCACCCTGAAAAACATGCAGTACTTC; CDR3 protein: CASSLRTTLKNMQYF; V gene: TRBV7-2; D gene: -; clone size: -; J gene: TRBJ2-4
CDR3 DNA: TGTGCCAGCAGCTCCCCACGGGGCTACACGTGGCAGTATTTT; CDR3 protein: CASSSPRGYTWQYF; V gene: TRBV11-2; D gene: -; clone size: few; J gene: TRBJ2-3
CDR3 DNA: TGTGCCACCAGCCCTCGTCGGGACTCGACCTACGAGCAGTACTTC; CDR3 protein: CATSPRRDSTYEQYF; V gene: TRBV15; D gene: -; clone size: -; J gene: TRBJ2-7
CDR3 DNA: TGCAGTGCAACCCTCGGGGGGGGCCAACGAGAGACCCAGTACTTC; CDR3 protein: CSATLGGGQRETQYF; V gene: TRBV20-1; D gene: TRBD2; clone size: -; J gene: TRBJ2-5
CDR3 DNA: TGCAGTGCTTCTGCAGGGGCCCGGCCTGAAGCTTTCTTT; CDR3 protein: CSASAGARPEAFF; V gene: TRBV20-1; D gene: -; clone size: -; J gene: TRBJ1-1
CDR3 DNA: TGTGCCAGCAGTGACGCGGGCAGTCTATATGGCTACACCTTC; CDR3 protein: CASSDAGSLYGYTF; V gene: TRBV6-1; D gene: -; clone size: -; J gene: TRBJ1-2
CDR3 DNA: TGCGCCAGCAGCCAGGACAGGGGGGATTATTCACCCCTCCACTTT; CDR3 protein: CASSQDRGDYSPLHF; V gene: TRBV4-1; D gene: TRBD1; clone size: -; J gene: TRBJ1-6
CDR3 DNA: TGTGCCAGCGGCACGGGAACCCGTGCGCCCTACGAGCAGTACTTC; CDR3 protein: CASGTGTRAPYEQYF; V gene: TRBV6-2/TRBV6-3; D gene: -; clone size: few; J gene: TRBJ2-7
CDR3 DNA: TGCGCCAGCAGCCAAGCCCCGACAGGGTTTGGTTACGAGCAGTACTTC; CDR3 protein: CASSQAPTGFGYEQYF; V gene: TRBV4-1; D gene: TRBD1; clone size: few; J gene: TRBJ2-7
CDR3 DNA: TGTGCCAGCAGCTTCCGGGACGCTCTGGCGGCTGGTGGAAACACCATATATTTT; CDR3 protein: CASSFRDALAAGGNTIYF; V gene: TRBV7-2; D gene: -; clone size: -; J gene: TRBJ1-3
CDR3 DNA: TGTGCCAGCAGCTCCCAGGGGTTTGGCGCCAATGAGCAGTTCTTC; CDR3 protein: CASSSQGFGANEQFF; V gene: TRBV11-2; D gene: -; clone size: -; J gene: TRBJ2-1
CDR3 DNA: TGCGCCAGCAGCCAGAGCGGGACTAGCGGCCCCTACGAGCAGTACTTC; CDR3 protein: CASSQSGTSGPYEQYF; V gene: TRBV4-3; D gene: TRBD2; clone size: -; J gene: TRBJ2-7
CDR3 DNA: TGTGCCAGCTCCGAGGGGGTGGGCAATCAGCCCCAGCATTTT; CDR3 protein: CASSEGVGNQPQHF; V gene: TRBV12-3/TRBV12-4; D gene: -; clone size: -; J gene: TRBJ1-5
CDR3 DNA: TGTGCCATCACCGAGGGGAGGGGGGCAGAGGGAAAGAACACTGAAGCTTTCTTT; CDR3 protein: CAITEGRGAEGKNTEAFF; V gene: TRBV10-3; D gene: -; clone size: few; J gene: TRBJ1-1
CDR3 DNA: TGCAGTGCTAGAGATCTGCAGACCTACAATGAGCAGTTCTTC; CDR3 protein: CSARDLQTYNEQFF; V gene: TRBV20-1; D gene: -; clone size: -; J gene: TRBJ2-1